These T cell receptor beta chains were read from a single sample in a study of control samples from healthy donors and cancer patients. Only in-frame clones appear in the TCRdb table, and some are missing; sequencing was by immunoSEQ multiplex PCR. The sample carries 96,000 or so clones, approximately 95% recorded once. Sequenced sample: blood. These receptors were collected from a man between 18 and 35 years old in good health. CDR3s include the opening cysteine and the closing phenylalanine or tryptophan. The order of the fields is J gene, V gene, clone size, D gene, CDR3 DNA, CDR3 protein. A D gene is named only where the DNA matches it firmly. Clone size is shown for a subset of rows, as once, few, many or a class of expanded clone.

TRBJ2-7 | TRBV7-8 | few | - | TGTGCCAGCAGCTTTTACAGGGACGAGCAGTACTTC | CASSFYRDEQYF
TRBJ2-7 | TRBV2 | - | - | TGTGCCTGCCACTTGGGGTACGAGCAGTACTTC | CACHLGYEQYF
TRBJ1-3 | TRBV5-6 | - | TRBD1 | TGTGCCAGCAGGGGGACAGGACGCTCTGGAAACACCATATATTTT | CASRGTGRSGNTIYF
TRBJ1-1 | TRBV5-6 | - | - | TGTGCCAGCAGCTATACCGGGACAACATACACTGAAGCTTTCTTT | CASSYTGTTYTEAFF
TRBJ1-4 | TRBV6-6 | - | TRBD1 | TGTGCCAGCAGCTACGGGGGGTGCGGACAGGGGGCCCCAAGTGCTAATGAAAAACTGTTTTTT | CASSYGGCGQGAPSANEKLFF
TRBJ2-1 | TRBV29-1 | - | TRBD2 | TGCAGCGTTGACTCGCGGGAGTTAGGTATTAGGTCCTACAATGAGCAGTTCTTC | CSVDSRELGIRSYNEQFF
TRBJ1-1 | TRBV6-6 | once | - | TGTGCCAGCATAAAGGGGCGCACTGAAGCTTTCTTT | CASIKGRTEAFF
TRBJ2-5 | TRBV3-1/TRBV3-2 | once | - | TGTGCCAGCAGCCAAGTATCCCTAAAAGGGACCCAGTACTTC | CASSQVSLKGTQYF
TRBJ1-5 | TRBV5-1 | - | - | TGCGCCAGCAGCTTGGAGTGGGGCAATCAGCCCCAGCATTTT | CASSLEWGNQPQHF
TRBJ2-7 | TRBV4-3 | - | TRBD2 | TGCGCCAGCAGCCAAATAGCGGGAGCGTCCTACGAGCAGTACTTC | CASSQIAGASYEQYF
TRBJ2-3 | TRBV5-4 | - | TRBD2 | TGTGCCAGCGGCCGGACTAGCGGGACAGATACGCAGTATTTT | CASGRTSGTDTQYF
TRBJ2-7 | TRBV4-2 | once | - | TGTGCCAGCAGCCAAGGCCTAAGGATCCACGAGCAGTACTTC | CASSQGLRIHEQYF
TRBJ1-5 | TRBV5-5 | - | - | TGTGCCAGCAGCGATTTCAAGGATCAGCCCCAGCATTTT | CASSDFKDQPQHF
TRBJ1-1 | TRBV14 | - | - | TGTGCCAGCAGTCGGACCCAGGGGAACACTGAAGCTTTCTTT | CASSRTQGNTEAFF
TRBJ1-3 | TRBV29-1 | - | - | TGCAGCGTTGTTGGTAGGGCTGGAAACACCATATATTTT | CSVVGRAGNTIYF
TRBJ1-5 | TRBV28 | - | - | TGTGCCAGCAGGCTGAGGACAGGCAATCAGCCCCAGCATTTT | CASRLRTGNQPQHF
TRBJ1-1 | TRBV3-1/TRBV3-2 | - | - | TGTGCCAGCACCGAACGGGGACTGAACACTGAAGCTTTCTTT | CASTERGLNTEAFF
TRBJ1-1 | TRBV12-3/TRBV12-4 | - | TRBD1 | TGTGCCGCGAGGACAGGGTCGGGAACTGAAGCTTTCTTT | CAARTGSGTEAFF
TRBJ1-1 | TRBV2 | - | - | TGTGCCAGCAAGGCGTTAGAAGCTTTCTTT | CASKALEAFF
TRBJ2-3 | TRBV27 | - | - | TGTGCCAGCACGTTGGTGGGTCAAAGCACAGATACGCAGTATTTT | CASTLVGQSTDTQYF
TRBJ2-5 | TRBV7-9 | - | - | TGTGCCAGCAGCCACGAAGAGACCCAGTACTTC | CASSHEETQYF
TRBJ1-5 | TRBV5-4 | - | TRBD1 | TGTGCCAGCAGCCTACAGGGGGATGGGCTGCCCCAGCATTTT | CASSLQGDGLPQHF
TRBJ1-5 | TRBV7-9 | once | - | TGTGCCAGCAGCTTAGGGGGTGGCAATCAGCCCCAGCATTTT | CASSLGGGNQPQHF
TRBJ2-3 | TRBV5-5 | - | TRBD2 | TGTGCCAGCAGCTCAAAAGCGGGGGGGTCTGATACGCAGTATTTT | CASSSKAGGSDTQYF
TRBJ2-1 | TRBV4-1 | - | - | TGCGCCAGCAGCCAAGATCGCCGACGGAGGGGGACTATCGATGAGCAGTTCTTC | CASSQDRRRRGTIDEQFF
TRBJ1-1 | TRBV4-2 | once | TRBD1 | TGTGCCAGCAGCCAAGATCGCCAGGGGGCGAACACTGAAGCTTTCTTT | CASSQDRQGANTEAFF
TRBJ1-1 | TRBV5-5 | - | TRBD1 | TGTGCCAGCAGCTCTGACAGAGGACAGGGGCGGACTGAAGCTTTCTTT | CASSSDRGQGRTEAFF
TRBJ2-1 | TRBV7-8 | - | TRBD2 | TGTGCCAGCAGACCCAGCGGGGGAGGGGATGAGCAGTTCTTC | CASRPSGGGDEQFF
TRBJ2-7 | TRBV6-6 | - | TRBD1 | TGTGCCAGCAGCTACATCGGAGACAGGGGTTACGAGCAGTACTTC | CASSYIGDRGYEQYF
TRBJ2-7 | TRBV4-1 | - | - | TGCGCCAGCAGCCAAGGATCTGGTAGCTACGAGCAGTACTTC | CASSQGSGSYEQYF
TRBJ2-7 | TRBV18 | - | - | TGTGCCAGCTCACCACCTACAGGGTCCTACGAGCAGTACTTC | CASSPPTGSYEQYF
TRBJ2-5 | TRBV5-1 | - | TRBD1 | TGCGCCAGCAGCTTTAAACCTGAACAGGGGATCAGGGAGACCCAGTACTTC | CASSFKPEQGIRETQYF
TRBJ1-1 | TRBV6-6 | - | - | TGTGCCAGCAGTTACTCCCAGGGCTCCACTGAAGCTTTCTTT | CASSYSQGSTEAFF
TRBJ1-5 | TRBV3-1/TRBV3-2 | - | TRBD1 | TGTGCCAGCAGTGAGGACAGGGGCCATCAGCCCCAGCATTTT | CASSEDRGHQPQHF
TRBJ2-7 | TRBV30 | - | - | TGTGCCTGGAGTGTAAACTCAGGCTACGAGCAGTACTTC | CAWSVNSGYEQYF
TRBJ1-1 | TRBV6-5 | - | - | TGTGCCAGCAGTTACACTAGCCGCACTGAAGCTTTCTTT | CASSYTSRTEAFF
TRBJ2-5 | TRBV7-8 | few | - | TGTGCCAGCAGCTTGGGGAGGAGCGAGACCCAGTACTTC | CASSLGRSETQYF
TRBJ1-2 | TRBV6-1 | - | - | TGTGCCAGCAGTGAAGCGGTTAAGGGCTACACCTTC | CASSEAVKGYTF
TRBJ1-1 | TRBV3-1/TRBV3-2 | - | - | TGTGCCAGCAGCCAAGAGGGCGGGACATTTAACACTGAAGCTTTCTTT | CASSQEGGTFNTEAFF
TRBJ1-6 | TRBV24-1 | - | TRBD1 | TGTGCCACCAGTGATTCCCTGACAGGGGAATTATCACCCCTCCACTTT | CATSDSLTGELSPLHF
TRBJ2-1 | TRBV15 | - | TRBD2 | TGTGCCACCAGCAGGGGGAGGGCCGTTTACAATGAGCAGTTCTTC | CATSRGRAVYNEQFF
TRBJ1-2 | TRBV11-2 | - | - | TGTGCCAGCAGCTTACGACAGACCGGGGTCTATGGCTACACCTTC | CASSLRQTGVYGYTF
TRBJ2-3 | TRBV5-6 | - | TRBD1 | TGTGCCAGCAGCTTCGACAGGGATAGCACAGATACGCAGTATTTT | CASSFDRDSTDTQYF
TRBJ2-1 | TRBV2 | - | TRBD1 | TGTGCCAGGGGGGACAGGAAGGTATACAATGAGCAGTTCTTC | CARGDRKVYNEQFF
TRBJ2-1 | TRBV7-9 | - | - | TGTGCCAGCAGCTTAGGGCAGGTTGGGGCGGATGAGCAGTTCTTC | CASSLGQVGADEQFF
TRBJ2-7 | TRBV19 | - | TRBD1 | TGTGCCAGTAGTTCGGGACAGACCTACGAGCAGTACTTC | CASSSGQTYEQYF
TRBJ2-7 | TRBV4-1 | - | TRBD1 | TGCGCCAGCAGCCAAGATTATCTGGACAGGGGGCACGAGCAGTACTTC | CASSQDYLDRGHEQYF
TRBJ1-2 | TRBV20-1 | once | - | TGCAGTGCTAGAGAGCACTCCACCTTC | CSAREHSTF